The 7 T cell receptor beta chains below all came from one sample that was sequenced in a study of blood T cell repertoires in COVID-19. This table comes from immunoSEQ multiplex PCR, and its TCRdb copy is limited to in-frame clones, with some not included. The sample has approximately 190,000 clones, around 83% seen once. Sequenced input: peripheral blood. The source of these receptors is a woman aged 40 to 55 with acute or convalescent COVID-19.

The chain carries TRBV14 and TRBJ1-2; D might be TRBD1 (6 bases). CDR1 SGHDN and CDR2 FVKESK come from the germline V gene. V was pared by 4 bases and J by 6 bases, with 15 bases between. The CDR3 extends over 14 amino acids. The CDR3 reads CASSPRDNHHGYTF. As DNA, the CDR3 is TGTGCCAGCAGCCCCCGGGACAATCACCATGGCTACACCTTC.

This chain joins TRBV29-1 and TRBJ2-4, with a tentative D call TRBD1 (5 bases). V shed 3 bases and J shed 7 bases, with 13 bases lying between them. The CDR3 is 13 residues long. The germline gives CDR1 SQVTM, CDR2 ANQGSEA. The CDR3 sequence: CSVESFGANIQYF. CDR3 DNA sequence: TGCAGCGTTGAGAGTTTTGGGGCCAACATTCAGTACTTC.

The chain recombines TRBV4-2 with TRBJ2-2; no clear D. Germline CDR1 LGHNA, CDR2 YNFKEQ. The CDR3 is 10 amino acids. Trimming shortened V by 10 bases and J by 5 bases, and 5 bases separated the two germline ends. Written as DNA, the CDR3 is TGTGCCACCGGGACCGGGGAGCTGTTTTTT. This translates into CATGTGELFF.

The V call is TRBV5-1, the J call TRBJ2-2, with TRBD1 identical over 9 bases. With 4 bases clipped from V and 4 bases from J, the junction kept 8 bases outside the gene matches. Germline V CDR1 and CDR2: SGHRS, YFSETQ. CDR3 length equals 16 residues. The DNA for the CDR3 is TGCGCCAGCAGCCGATTAGGGACAGGGTTCACCGGGGAGCTGTTTTTT. Encoded protein: CASSRLGTGFTGELFF.

This chain connects TRBV7-2 to TRBJ2-2; a weak D match, TRBD1 (5 bases). The V gene's germline CDR1 is SGHTA and CDR2 FQGNSA. Trimming stripped 2 bases from V and 0 bases from J, with 13 bases between. The CDR3 is 17 residues long. CDR3 region: CASSLPGSRANTGELFF. CDR3 DNA: TGTGCCAGCAGCTTACCCGGCAGCAGGGCGAACACCGGGGAGCTGTTTTTT.

The chain combines TRBV7-3 with TRBJ2-5; D perhaps matches TRBD1 (6 bases). The CDR3 has 14 residues. The germline V gene has CDR1 SGHTA and CDR2 FQGTGA. Trimming shortened V by 3 bases and J by 0 bases, and 8 bases separated the two germline ends. This CDR3 is CASSLNRDQETQYF. The CDR3 DNA is TGTGCCAGCAGCTTGAACAGGGACCAAGAGACCCAGTACTTC.

The rearrangement links TRBV19 to TRBJ1-2; D perhaps matches TRBD1 (5 bases). Germline values: CDR1 LNHDA, CDR2 SQIVND (reference sequence). The CDR3 has 14 residues. V lost 3 bases, J lost 1 base, and 9 bases lay in between. CDR3 amino acids: CASSIGGINYGYTF. The CDR3 DNA sequence: TGTGCCAGTAGTATCGGGGGGATTAACTATGGCTACACCTTC.